One sample yielded the 21 T cell receptor beta chains listed below, sequenced in a study of T cells in Graves' hyperthyroidism and ophthalmopathy. Regions amplified from RNA transcripts were the TCR beta CDR3 regions. First-round RT-PCR with HTBI primers amplified the TCR CDR3 region. TCRdb used MiXCR to reprocess the multiplex PCR reads, holding one entry per CDR3 protein. The table includes under 450,000 distinct CDR3 sequences, 15% to 19% detected once. The sequencing sample was made of blood. The receptors were sampled from a woman aged 18-35 years with Graves' hyperthyroidism.

The J gene is TRBJ2-2, the V gene TRBV5-1, with 7 bases lining up with TRBD2. Germline V gene sequence: CDR1 SGHRS, CDR2 YFSETQ. V trimming: 6 bases; J trimming: 5 bases; junction bases outside the gene matches: 7. This CDR3 has 14 amino acids. The CDR3 nucleotides read TGCGCCAGCAATTCAACGGGAGGAACCGGGGAGCTGTTTTTT. It specifies CASNSTGGTGELFF.

At least ten counts were recorded for this clonotype. The V call is TRBV5-1, the J call TRBJ2-7, with 13 bases matching TRBD2. After removal of 4 bases from V and 2 bases from J, the junction contained 9 bases not matched to a gene. Germline CDR1 and CDR2: SGHRS and YFSETQ. The CDR3 has 17 amino acids. CDR3 sequence: CASSIRTSGRSTYEQYF. In DNA, the CDR3 is TGCGCCAGCAGCATCCGGACTAGCGGGAGATCTACCTACGAGCAGTACTTC. Variable domain in full (rest from reference TRBV5-1 and TRBJ2-7): KAGVTQTPRYLIKTRGQQVTLSCSPISGHRSVSWYQQTPGQGLQFLFEYFSETQRNKGNFPGRFSGRQFSNSRSEMNVSTLELGDSALYLCASSIRTSGRSTYEQYFGPGTRLTVT.

The CDR3 DNA reads as TGTGCCAGCAGCTTACTTGGGGGTCAGAGCTCCTATAATTCACCCCTCCACTTT. This gives the protein CASSLLGGQSSYNSPLHF. The V and J genes are TRBV7-6 and TRBJ1-6; D possibly corresponds to TRBD1 (5 bases). The CDR3 has 18 residues. Germline V lookup: CDR1 SGHVS, CDR2 FNYEAQ. V lost 2 bases, J lost 0 bases, and 14 bases lay in between.

This clonotype was detected only a few times. The chain uses TRBV10-3 and TRBJ1-2; TRBD1 is a possible D gene (5 bases). V was shortened by 4 bases and J by 7 bases, with 16 bases between the two germline ends. The V gene's germline CDR1 is ENHRY and CDR2 SYGVKD. The CDR3 consists of 14 residues. CDR3 loop: CAISGGGRVAGYTF. CDR3 sequence (DNA): TGTGCCATCAGTGGGGGAGGCAGGGTGGCTGGCTACACCTTC.

This clonotype was detected many times. This chain connects TRBV7-3 to TRBJ1-1; 9 nucleotides line up with TRBD1. The ends lost 5 bases at V and 6 bases at J; junction bases unmatched: 7. Germline loops: CDR1 SGHTA, CDR2 FQGTGA. This CDR3 spans 14 amino acids. The chain's CDR3 is CASSPTGGESEAFF. CDR3 nucleotide sequence: TGTGCCAGCAGCCCCACAGGGGGCGAATCTGAAGCTTTCTTT.

In this sample, this clonotype turned up a few times. The V call is TRBV7-2, the J call TRBJ1-4, with 7 bases that match TRBD1. The V and J ends lost 6 bases and 7 bases, in that order; junction bases with no gene match: 11. This CDR3 is built from 15 residues. Germline V gene data show CDR1 as SGHTA and CDR2 as FQGNSA. DNA of the CDR3: TGTGCCAGCAGTATTGGACCAGGGGGTGGTGAAAAACTGTTTTTT. Residues: CASSIGPGGGEKLFF. The full variable domain, completed using reference TRBV7-2 and TRBJ1-4, is GAGVSQSPSNKVTEKGKDVELRCDPISGHTALYWYRQSLGQGLEFLIYFQGNSAPDKSGLPSDRFSAERTGGSVSTLTIQRTQQEDSAVYLCASSIGPGGGEKLFFGSGTQLSVL.

Many counts were recorded for this clonotype. The chain combines TRBV12-3 or TRBV12-4 with TRBJ1-1; tentatively, D is TRBD1 (5 bases). The CDR3 extends over 14 amino acids. The ends were cut back, 5 bases at V and 1 base at J, with 11 bases in the middle. Here the CDR3 reads CASSQGTANTEAFF. The DNA for the CDR3 is TGTGCCAGCAGTCAAGGGACGGCGAACACTGAAGCTTTCTTT.

The rearrangement links TRBV9 to TRBJ1-2, with 7 bases fitting TRBD1. Trimming took 4 bases from V and 6 from J; bases not matched to a gene: 12. Germline values: CDR1 SGDLS, CDR2 YYNGEE. The CDR3 covers 15 residues. CDR3 in DNA: TGTGCCAGCAGCTTTCAAACAGGGGCCCTTGATGGCTACACCTTC. This gives the protein CASSFQTGALDGYTF.

This clonotype appeared many times. CDR3 sequence: CASSRLGGSGQETQYF. The CDR3 DNA reads TGTGCCAGCAGCCGACTCGGAGGTAGCGGACAAGAGACCCAGTACTTC. V and J are TRBV3-1 and TRBJ2-5; tentatively, D is TRBD2 (6 bases). Trimming cost V 4 bases and J 2 bases, with 17 bases left between them. Germline V gene lookup returns CDR1 LGHDT and CDR2 YNNKEL (reference sequence). The CDR3 extends over 16 amino acids.

The V call is TRBV7-2, the J call TRBJ2-7; tentative D call: TRBD1 (6 bases). The CDR3 is made up of 14 amino acids. V was cut by 4 bases and J by 0 bases, with 10 bases left in between. In germline, CDR1 is SGHTA, CDR2 FQGNSA. The CDR3 DNA reads TGTGCCAGCAGCTCCAGACAGGCCTCCTACGAGCAGTACTTC. It translates to CASSSRQASYEQYF.

This chain connects TRBV19 to TRBJ2-1, with D possibly being TRBD2 (5 bases). Germline CDR1 and CDR2: LNHDA and SQIVND (reference sequence). V lost 4 bases and J 3 bases, leaving 13 bases between the germline ends. The CDR3 has 15 amino acids. CDR3 protein: CASSKGLAGYNEQFF. DNA for the CDR3: TGTGCCAGTAGTAAAGGCCTAGCCGGCTACAATGAGCAGTTCTTC.

This clonotype showed up many times. CDR3 residues: CASSFGQGGRTDTQYF. The CDR3 DNA reads TGTGCCAGCAGTTTCGGGCAGGGAGGGCGCACAGATACGCAGTATTTT. The chain recombines TRBV12-3 or TRBV12-4 with TRBJ2-3; 7 bases are a match to TRBD2. V trimming: 3 bases; J trimming: 1 base; junction bases outside the gene matches: 7. The CDR3 length is 16 residues.

This clonotype was detected ten times or more. The chain employs TRBV5-1 and TRBJ2-7; D unresolved. Germline CDR1 and CDR2: SGHRS and YFSETQ. Trimming pared 2 bases from V and 6 bases from J, leaving 6 bases between. The CDR3 extends over 11 amino acids. The CDR3 region has the DNA TGCGCCAGCAGCTTAGACCGCGAGCAGTACTTC. It yields the protein CASSLDREQYF.

To note about this clonotype: Mismatch with germline at one junction end may stem from a read error. This chain joins TRBV19 and TRBJ1-1; perhaps TRBD1 as D (5 bases). The CDR3 has 14 amino acids. Germline CDR1 LNHDA, CDR2 SQIVND (reference sequence). The CDR3 here is CATAWGGMNTEVFF. The CDR3 DNA follows: TGTGCCACCGCCTGGGGCGGGATGAACACTGAAGTTTTCTTC.

This clonotype has a handful of counts. This rearrangement joins TRBV5-1 to TRBJ2-2; 9 nucleotides agree with TRBD1. Per the germline V gene, CDR1 is SGHRS and CDR2 is YFSETQ. After removal of 5 bases from V and 7 bases from J, the junction contained 9 bases not matched to a gene. The CDR3 loop spans 15 amino acids. CDR3 sequence reads: CASSTGQGMVGELFF. The CDR3 DNA reads as TGCGCCAGCAGTACAGGACAGGGGATGGTCGGGGAGCTGTTTTTT.

Ten or more counts support this clonotype. The chain combines TRBV24-1 with TRBJ1-1; no clear D gene. Germline CDR1 is KGHDR and CDR2 is SFDVKD. The CDR3 consists of 13 residues. Trimming stripped 5 bases from V and 1 base from J, with 7 bases between. The CDR3 is CATSVTGNTEAFF. CDR3 nucleotides: TGTGCCACCAGTGTAACGGGGAACACTGAAGCTTTCTTT.

The chain couples TRBV7-2 to TRBJ2-2, with unresolved D. The germline V gene has CDR1 SGHTA and CDR2 FQGNSA. Trimming took 1 base from V and 0 from J, leaving 9 bases between them. This CDR3 has 16 amino acids. CDR3 coding DNA: TGTGCCAGCAGCTTAGTCCCAGGACCGAACACCGGGGAGCTGTTTTTT. It yields the protein CASSLVPGPNTGELFF.

This clonotype was observed a handful of times. The CDR3 spells CASSQDADTNQPQHF. CDR3 coding DNA: TGCGCCAGCAGCCAAGATGCCGACACCAATCAGCCCCAGCATTTT. This rearrangement joins TRBV4-3 to TRBJ1-5; D gene ambiguous. Trimming cost V 0 bases and J 3 bases, with 9 bases left between them. Germline loops: CDR1 LGHNA, CDR2 YSLEER. The CDR3 sequence is 15 residues long.

The table lists this clonotype with a few counts. The chain has TRBV6-1 and TRBJ2-3; 11 nucleotides agree with TRBD2. CDR3 length equals 13 residues. CDR1 is MNHNS and CDR2 is SASEGT in the germline V gene. This CDR3 reads CTARLAGTDTQYF. The DNA of the CDR3 is TGTACCGCGAGACTAGCGGGAACAGATACGCAGTATTTT.

This clonotype was seen ten or more times. The chain links TRBV7-2 to TRBJ1-1; TRBD1 might be the D (5 bases). Trimming took off 3 bases at V and 4 bases at J, with 15 bases between the two ends. Germline assignment: CDR1 SGHTA and CDR2 FQGNSA. CDR3 length: 15 residues. Written as DNA, the CDR3 is TGTGCCAGCAGCTTCGGCGGTAAGGGGAGCACTGAAGCTTTCTTT. This codes for CASSFGGKGSTEAFF.

CDR3 bases: TGCAGTGCACCCAGGGAGGGTTCCTACAATGAGCAGTTCTTC. As protein: CSAPREGSYNEQFF. The chain recombines TRBV20-1 with TRBJ2-1, with TRBD2 identical over 7 bases. Germline loops: CDR1 DFQATT, CDR2 SNEGSKA (reference sequence). Trimming at V came to 6 bases and at J to 1 base, leaving 6 bases not matched to a gene. This CDR3 is built from 14 residues.